Listed below are T cell receptor beta chains from one sample, sequenced in a study of blood T cell repertoires in COVID-19. Here immunoSEQ multiplex PCR was the method, and the copy in TCRdb shows in-frame clones only, minus some. The data show around 300,000 clones, just under 90% seen once. Specimen: peripheral blood. These receptors originate from a woman aged 50 to 65 with COVID-19, enrolled during active disease. Each CDR3 is given with its conserved first and last residue. The D gene is left open where the match is weak.

cdr3_aa,cdr3_nt,d_call,j_call,v_call
CAWSVDRYNEQFF,TGTGCCTGGAGCGTGGACAGATACAATGAGCAGTTCTTC,-,TRBJ2-1,TRBV30
CASSWDTPIGYGYTF,TGCGCCAGCAGCTGGGACACCCCCATAGGCTATGGCTACACCTTC,-,TRBJ1-2,TRBV5-1
CASKTGGTNNNEQFF,TGCGCCAGCAAAACAGGGGGCACAAACAACAATGAGCAGTTCTTC,TRBD1,TRBJ2-1,TRBV10-1
CASSQRTPRDRSGNTIYF,TGTGCCAGCAGCCAACGCACACCCAGGGATCGATCTGGAAACACCATATATTTT,-,TRBJ1-3,TRBV3-1/TRBV3-2
CSASSRGWTEAFF,TGCAGTGCTAGTAGCAGGGGATGGACTGAAGCTTTCTTT,-,TRBJ1-1,TRBV20-1
CASRSTGSSGNTIYF,TGTGCCAGCAGAAGCACAGGGAGCTCTGGAAACACCATATATTTT,-,TRBJ1-3,TRBV7-9
CASSLYSGNTIYF,TGCGCCAGCAGTCTGTACTCTGGAAACACCATATATTTT,-,TRBJ1-3,TRBV5-1
CASRNQGVRGYTF,TGTGCCAGCAGGAACCAGGGGGTTAGAGGCTACACCTTC,TRBD1,TRBJ1-2,TRBV2
CASSLNGRASTDTQYF,TGTGCCAGCAGCTTAAACGGGAGGGCCAGCACAGATACGCAGTATTTT,TRBD2,TRBJ2-3,TRBV11-2
CASSVSGTGGDGYTF,TGTGCCAGCAGCGTTTCCGGGACAGGGGGTGATGGCTACACCTTC,TRBD1,TRBJ1-2,TRBV9
CASSFFKALNTEAFF,TGTGCCAGCAGCTTTTTTAAAGCTTTGAACACTGAAGCTTTCTTT,-,TRBJ1-1,TRBV11-2
CASSHGSGQETQYF,TGTGCCAGCTCTCATGGATCAGGCCAAGAGACCCAGTACTTC,-,TRBJ2-5,TRBV18
CSVEDPRLAGGPARQFF,TGCAGCGTTGAAGATCCGAGACTAGCGGGAGGGCCAGCGCGGCAGTTCTTC,TRBD2,TRBJ2-1,TRBV29-1
CASSPQTGSNEKLFF,TGTGCCAGCAGTCCACAGACAGGGTCAAATGAAAAACTGTTTTTT,TRBD1,TRBJ1-4,TRBV6-5
CASSVTSDRGAYEQYF,TGCGCCAGCAGCGTGACATCGGACAGGGGCGCCTACGAGCAGTACTTC,TRBD1,TRBJ2-7,TRBV4-3